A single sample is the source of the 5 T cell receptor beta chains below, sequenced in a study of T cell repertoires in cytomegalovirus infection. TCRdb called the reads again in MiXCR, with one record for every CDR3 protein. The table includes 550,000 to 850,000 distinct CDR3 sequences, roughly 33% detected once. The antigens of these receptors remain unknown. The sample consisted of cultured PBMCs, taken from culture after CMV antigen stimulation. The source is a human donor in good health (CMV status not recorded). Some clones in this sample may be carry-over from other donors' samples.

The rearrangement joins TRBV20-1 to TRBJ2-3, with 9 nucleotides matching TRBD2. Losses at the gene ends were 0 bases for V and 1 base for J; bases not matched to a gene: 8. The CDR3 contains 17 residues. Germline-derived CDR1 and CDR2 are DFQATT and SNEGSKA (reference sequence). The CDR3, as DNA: TGCAGTGCTAGAGAGGCGGCGGGAGGGCCAGGCACAGATACGCAGTATTTT. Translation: CSAREAAGGPGTDTQYF.

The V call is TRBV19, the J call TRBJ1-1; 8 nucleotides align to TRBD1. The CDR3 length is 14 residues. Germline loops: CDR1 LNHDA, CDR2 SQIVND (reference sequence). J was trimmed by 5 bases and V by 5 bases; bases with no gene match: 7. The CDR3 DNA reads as TGTGCCAGTAGTGACAGGGGCCCCGGGACTGAAGCTTTCTTT. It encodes CASSDRGPGTEAFF.

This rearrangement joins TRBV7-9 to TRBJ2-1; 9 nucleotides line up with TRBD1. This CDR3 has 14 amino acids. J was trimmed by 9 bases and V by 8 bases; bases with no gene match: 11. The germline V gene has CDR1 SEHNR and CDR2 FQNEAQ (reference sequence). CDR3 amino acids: CASLATGGMGEQFF. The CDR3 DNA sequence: TGTGCCAGCCTAGCAACAGGGGGCATGGGTGAGCAGTTCTTC.

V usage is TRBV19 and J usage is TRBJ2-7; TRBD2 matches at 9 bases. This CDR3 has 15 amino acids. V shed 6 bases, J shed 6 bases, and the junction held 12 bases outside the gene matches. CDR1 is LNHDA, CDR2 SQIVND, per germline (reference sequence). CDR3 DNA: TGTGCCAGTAGCCAACTAGCGGGCGCGGGGGGCGAGCAGTACTTC. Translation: CASSQLAGAGGEQYF.

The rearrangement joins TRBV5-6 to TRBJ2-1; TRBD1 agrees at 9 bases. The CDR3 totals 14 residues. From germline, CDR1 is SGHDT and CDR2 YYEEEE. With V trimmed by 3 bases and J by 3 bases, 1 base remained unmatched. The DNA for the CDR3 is TGTGCCAGCAGCTCGGGACAGGGCTACAATGAGCAGTTCTTC. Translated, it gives CASSSGQGYNEQFF.